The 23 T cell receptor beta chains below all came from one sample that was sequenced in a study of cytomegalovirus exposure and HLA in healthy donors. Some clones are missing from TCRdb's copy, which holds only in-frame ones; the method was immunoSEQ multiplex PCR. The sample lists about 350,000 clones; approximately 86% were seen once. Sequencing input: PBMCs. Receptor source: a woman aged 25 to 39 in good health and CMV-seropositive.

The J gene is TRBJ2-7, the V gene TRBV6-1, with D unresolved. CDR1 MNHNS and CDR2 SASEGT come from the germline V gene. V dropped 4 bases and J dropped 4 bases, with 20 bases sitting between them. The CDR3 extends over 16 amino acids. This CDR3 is CASSGPLGPNVYEQYF. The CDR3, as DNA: TGTGCCAGCAGTGGACCTCTTGGGCCTAACGTTTACGAGCAGTACTTC.

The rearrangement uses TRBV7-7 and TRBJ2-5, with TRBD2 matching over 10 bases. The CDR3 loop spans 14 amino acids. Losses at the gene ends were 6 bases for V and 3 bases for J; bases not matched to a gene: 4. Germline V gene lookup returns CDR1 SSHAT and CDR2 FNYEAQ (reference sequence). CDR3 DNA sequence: TGTGCCAGCAGTCCAACTAGCGGGGAAGAGACCCAGTACTTC. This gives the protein CASSPTSGEETQYF.

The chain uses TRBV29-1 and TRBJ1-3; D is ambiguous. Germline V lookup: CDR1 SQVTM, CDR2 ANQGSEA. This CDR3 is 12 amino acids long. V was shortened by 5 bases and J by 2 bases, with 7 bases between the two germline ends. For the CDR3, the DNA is TGCAGCGTTCCGGGAACTGGAAACACCATATATTTT. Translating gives CSVPGTGNTIYF.

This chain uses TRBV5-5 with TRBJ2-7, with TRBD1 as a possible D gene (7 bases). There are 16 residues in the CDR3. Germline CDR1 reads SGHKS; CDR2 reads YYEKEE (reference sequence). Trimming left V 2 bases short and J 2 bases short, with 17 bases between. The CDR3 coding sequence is TGTGCCAGCAGCTTTGGGGGGACAGTAAACGCCTACGAGCAGTACTTC. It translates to CASSFGGTVNAYEQYF.

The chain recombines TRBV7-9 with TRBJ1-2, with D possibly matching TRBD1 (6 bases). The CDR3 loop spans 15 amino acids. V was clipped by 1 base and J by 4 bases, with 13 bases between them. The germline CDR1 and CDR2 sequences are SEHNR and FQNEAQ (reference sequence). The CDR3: CASSLEWTDFYGYTF. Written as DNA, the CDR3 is TGTGCCAGCAGCTTAGAGTGGACAGACTTCTATGGCTACACCTTC. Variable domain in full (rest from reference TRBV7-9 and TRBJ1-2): DTGVSQNPRHKITKRGQNVTFRCDPISEHNRLYWYRQTLGQGPEFLTYFQNEAQLEKSRLLSDRFSAERPKGSFSTLEIQRTEQGDSAMYLCASSLEWTDFYGYTFGSGTRLTVV.

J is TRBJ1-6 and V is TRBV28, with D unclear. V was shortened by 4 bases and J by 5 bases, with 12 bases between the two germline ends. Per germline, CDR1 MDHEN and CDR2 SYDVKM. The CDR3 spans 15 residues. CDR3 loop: CASSSGGGHNSPLHF. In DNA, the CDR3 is TGTGCCAGCAGTTCGGGAGGAGGGCATAATTCACCCCTCCACTTT.

CDR3 sequence reads: CASSQGGETQYF. DNA of the CDR3: TGTGCCAGCAGCCAGGGTGGGGAGACCCAGTACTTC. The rearrangement uses TRBV4-2 and TRBJ2-5; D gene ambiguous. The CDR3 runs to 12 residues. The germline CDR1 and CDR2 sequences are LGHNA and YNFKEQ. V was cut by 3 bases and J by 5 bases, with 7 bases left in between.

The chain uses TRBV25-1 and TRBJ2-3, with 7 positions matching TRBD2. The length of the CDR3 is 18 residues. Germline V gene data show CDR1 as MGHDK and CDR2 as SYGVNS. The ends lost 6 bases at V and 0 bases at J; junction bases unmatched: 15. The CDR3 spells CASRKSGDPFHSTDTQYF. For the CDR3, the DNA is TGTGCCAGCAGGAAAAGCGGGGATCCCTTCCATAGCACAGATACGCAGTATTTT.

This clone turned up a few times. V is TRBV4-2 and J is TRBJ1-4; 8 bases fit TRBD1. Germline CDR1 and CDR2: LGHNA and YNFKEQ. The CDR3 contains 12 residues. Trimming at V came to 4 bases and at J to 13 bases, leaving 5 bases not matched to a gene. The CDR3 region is CASSLGDRPLFF. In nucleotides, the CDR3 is TGTGCCAGCAGCCTTGGGGACAGGCCACTGTTTTTT.

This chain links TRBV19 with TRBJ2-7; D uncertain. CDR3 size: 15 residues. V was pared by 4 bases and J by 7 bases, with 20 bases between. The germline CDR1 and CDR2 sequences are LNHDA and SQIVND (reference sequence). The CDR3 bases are TGTGCCAGTAGTACGGAAAGCCGACCCTCGCGGGAGCAGTACTTC. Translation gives CASSTESRPSREQYF.

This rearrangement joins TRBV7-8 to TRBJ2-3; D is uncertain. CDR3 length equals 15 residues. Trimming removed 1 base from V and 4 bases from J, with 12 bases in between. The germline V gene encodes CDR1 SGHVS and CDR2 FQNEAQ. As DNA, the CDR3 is TGTGCCAGCAGCTTAGGAAGGGTCAGCTCAGATACGCAGTATTTT. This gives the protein CASSLGRVSSDTQYF.

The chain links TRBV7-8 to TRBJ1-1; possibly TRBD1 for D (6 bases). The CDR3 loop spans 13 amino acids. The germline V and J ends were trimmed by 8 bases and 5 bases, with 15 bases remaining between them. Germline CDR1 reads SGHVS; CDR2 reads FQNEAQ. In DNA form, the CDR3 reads TGTGCCAGCCGCCCGACAGGAGTAACTGAAGCTTTCTTT. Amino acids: CASRPTGVTEAFF.

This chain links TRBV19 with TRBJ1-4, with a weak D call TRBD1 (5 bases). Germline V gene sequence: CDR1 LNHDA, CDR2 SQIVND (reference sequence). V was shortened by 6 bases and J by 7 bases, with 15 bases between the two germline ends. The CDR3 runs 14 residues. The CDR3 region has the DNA TGTGCCAGTAGGAGACAGCACCCAAGTGAAAAACTGTTTTTT. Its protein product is CASRRQHPSEKLFF.

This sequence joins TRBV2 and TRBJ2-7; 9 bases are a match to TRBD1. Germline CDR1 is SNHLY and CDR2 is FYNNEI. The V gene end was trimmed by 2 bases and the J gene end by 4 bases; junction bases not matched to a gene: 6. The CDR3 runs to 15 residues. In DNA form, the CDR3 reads TGTGCCAGCAGTGAATGGGACAGGGAGGGGTACGAGCAGTACTTC. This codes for CASSEWDREGYEQYF.

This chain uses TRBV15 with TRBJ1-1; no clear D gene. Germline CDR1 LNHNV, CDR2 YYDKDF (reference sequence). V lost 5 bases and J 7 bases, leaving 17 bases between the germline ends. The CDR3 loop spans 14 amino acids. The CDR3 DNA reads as TGTGCCACCAGCGCCCGGTCAGGTTTGCTTGAAGCTTTCTTT. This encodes CATSARSGLLEAFF.

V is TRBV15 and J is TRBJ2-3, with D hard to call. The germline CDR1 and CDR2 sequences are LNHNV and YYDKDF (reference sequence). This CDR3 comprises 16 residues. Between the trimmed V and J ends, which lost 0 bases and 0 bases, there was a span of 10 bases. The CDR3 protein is CATSRDSPKSTDTQYF. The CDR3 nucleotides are TGTGCCACCAGCAGAGATTCTCCTAAGAGCACAGATACGCAGTATTTT.

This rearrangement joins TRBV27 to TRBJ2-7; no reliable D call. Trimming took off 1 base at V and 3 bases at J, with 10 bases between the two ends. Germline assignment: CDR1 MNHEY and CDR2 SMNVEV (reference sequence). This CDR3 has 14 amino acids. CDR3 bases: TGTGCCAGCAGTTTATGGTCAGATGGCTACGAGCAGTACTTC. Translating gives CASSLWSDGYEQYF.

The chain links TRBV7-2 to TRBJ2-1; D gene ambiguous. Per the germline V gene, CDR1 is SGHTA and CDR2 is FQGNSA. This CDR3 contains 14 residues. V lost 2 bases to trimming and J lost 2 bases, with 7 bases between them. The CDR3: CASSLRSTYNEQFF. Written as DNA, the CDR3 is TGTGCCAGCAGCTTACGCAGTACCTACAATGAGCAGTTCTTC.

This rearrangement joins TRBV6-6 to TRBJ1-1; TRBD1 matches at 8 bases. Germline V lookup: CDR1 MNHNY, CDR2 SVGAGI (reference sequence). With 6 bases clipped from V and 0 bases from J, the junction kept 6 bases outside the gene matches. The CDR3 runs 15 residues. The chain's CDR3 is CASRAGGAVNTEAFF. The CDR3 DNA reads TGTGCCAGCAGAGCAGGGGGCGCGGTGAACACTGAAGCTTTCTTT.

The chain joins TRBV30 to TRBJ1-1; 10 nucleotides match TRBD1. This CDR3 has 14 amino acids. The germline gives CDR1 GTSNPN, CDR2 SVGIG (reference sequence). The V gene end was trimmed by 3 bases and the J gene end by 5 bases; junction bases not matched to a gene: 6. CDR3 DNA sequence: TGTGCCTGGAGGGGGGACAGGGGTTGGACTGAAGCTTTCTTT. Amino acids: CAWRGDRGWTEAFF. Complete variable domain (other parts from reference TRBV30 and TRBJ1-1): SQTIHQWPATLVQPVGSPLSLECTVEGTSNPNLYWYRQAAGRGLQLLFYSVGIGQISSEVPQNLSASRPQDRQFILSSKKLLLSDSGFYLCAWRGDRGWTEAFFGQGTRLTVV.

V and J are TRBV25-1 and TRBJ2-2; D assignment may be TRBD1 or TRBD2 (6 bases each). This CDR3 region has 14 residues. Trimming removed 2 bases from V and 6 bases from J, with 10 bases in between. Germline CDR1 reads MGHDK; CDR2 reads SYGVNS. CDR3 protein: CASSEMGGAGELFF. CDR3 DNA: TGTGCCAGCAGTGAAATGGGGGGCGCCGGGGAGCTGTTTTTT.

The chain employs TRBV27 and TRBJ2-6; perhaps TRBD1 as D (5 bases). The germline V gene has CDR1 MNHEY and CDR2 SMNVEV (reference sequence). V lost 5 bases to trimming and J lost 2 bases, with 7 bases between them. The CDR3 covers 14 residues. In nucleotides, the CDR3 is TGTGCCAGCAGTAAGACAGCTGGGGCCAACGTCCTGACTTTC. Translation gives CASSKTAGANVLTF.

CDR3 bases: TGTGCCTGGTCACGGACAGGCACAGATACGCAGTATTTT. Protein product: CAWSRTGTDTQYF. The chain has TRBV30 and TRBJ2-3; D perhaps matches TRBD1 (6 bases). CDR1 and CDR2 from the germline V gene are GTSNPN and SVGIG (reference sequence). CDR3 length: 13 residues. V was clipped by 5 bases and J by 1 base, with 10 bases between them. Complete variable domain (other parts from reference TRBV30 and TRBJ2-3): SQTIHQWPATLVQPVGSPLSLECTVEGTSNPNLYWYRQAAGRGLQLLFYSVGIGQISSEVPQNLSASRPQDRQFILSSKKLLLSDSGFYLCAWSRTGTDTQYFGPGTRLTVL.